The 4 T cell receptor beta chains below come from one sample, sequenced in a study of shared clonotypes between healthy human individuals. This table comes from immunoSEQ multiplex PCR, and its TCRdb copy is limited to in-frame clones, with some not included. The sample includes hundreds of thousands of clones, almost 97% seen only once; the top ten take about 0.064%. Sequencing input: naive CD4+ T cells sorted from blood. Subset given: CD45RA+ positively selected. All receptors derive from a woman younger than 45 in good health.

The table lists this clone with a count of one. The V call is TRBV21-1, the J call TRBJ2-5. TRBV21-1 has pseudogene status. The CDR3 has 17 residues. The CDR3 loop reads CASSAGPGEPTQETQYF. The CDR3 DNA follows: TGTGCCAGCAGCGCCGGACCAGGAGAACCGACACAAGAGACCCAGTACTTC.

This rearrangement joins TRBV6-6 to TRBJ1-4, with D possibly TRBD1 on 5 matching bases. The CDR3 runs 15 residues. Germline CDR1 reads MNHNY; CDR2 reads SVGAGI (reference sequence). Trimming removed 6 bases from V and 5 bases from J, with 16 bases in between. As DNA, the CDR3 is TGTGCCAGCAGAAAGCGGGGCGTGAGGAATGAAAAACTGTTTTTT. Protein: CASRKRGVRNEKLFF.

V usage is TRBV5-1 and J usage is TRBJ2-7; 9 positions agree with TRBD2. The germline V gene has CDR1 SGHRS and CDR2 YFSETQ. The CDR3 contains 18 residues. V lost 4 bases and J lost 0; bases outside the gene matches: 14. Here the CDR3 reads CASSPTGFSGSPSYEQYF. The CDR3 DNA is TGCGCCAGCAGCCCCACCGGTTTTAGCGGGAGTCCCTCCTACGAGCAGTACTTC.

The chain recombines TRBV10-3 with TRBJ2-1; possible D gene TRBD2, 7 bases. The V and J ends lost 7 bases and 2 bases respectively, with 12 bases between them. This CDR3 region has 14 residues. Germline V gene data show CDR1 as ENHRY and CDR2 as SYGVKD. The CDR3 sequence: CAIMPGGTYNEQFF. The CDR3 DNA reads TGTGCCATCATGCCGGGGGGCACCTACAATGAGCAGTTCTTC.